This T cell receptor (beta chain) was obtained from a study of blood T cell repertoires in COVID-19. Study at large: Spain, Italy and the United States supplied samples that represented acute and convalescent COVID-19. Sources were T cells, B-cell-depleted T cells, or PBMCs; the material itself was cDNA or gDNA.

In the study's own analysis: Estimated nucleated cell counts came from reference gene primer amplification. Profiled with immunoSEQ multiplex PCR; TCRdb holds only in-frame clones, not every one. V and J calls and clone size are given by that table; D and trimming were obtained from the DNA. This table holds about 210,000 clones, just over 90% found once. V lost 0 bases and J lost 4, with 7 bases in between. Germline V gene lookup returns CDR1 SGHAT and CDR2 FQNNGV. This CDR3 spans 13 amino acids. The source is a man between 25 and 39 years old with acute or convalescent COVID-19. The V gene is TRBV11-2, the J gene TRBJ2-7; D remains unclear. Material: peripheral blood. CDR3 bases: TGTGCCAGCAGCTTAGATTCAGTGTACGAGCAGTACTTC. This gives the protein CASSLDSVYEQYF.